This record looks at one T cell receptor beta chain sequence and its context. This entry is derived from a study of blood T cell repertoires in COVID-19. The CDR3 covers 18 residues. CDR1 is LGHNA and CDR2 is YNFKEQ in the germline V gene. V lost 4 bases, J lost 6 bases, and 11 bases stayed unmatched. Sequenced by immunoSEQ multiplex PCR; TCRdb stores in-frame clones only, minus some. The table shows about 270,000 clones, with 75% to 90% occurring only once. Cohort 3 recovery required two negative PCRs, clearance, or symptom resolution. Sequenced input: PBMCs or T cells enriched from blood (not recorded which). The source is a woman between 18 and 30 years old who had recovered from COVID-19. This chain joins TRBV4-2 and TRBJ2-3, with TRBD2 matching 15 bases. The CDR3 here is CASSPSWTSGGESDTQYF. Here the CDR3 DNA reads TGTGCCAGCAGCCCCTCGTGGACTAGCGGGGGGGAATCGGATACGCAGTATTTT.